This TCR beta chain emerged from a study of T cell responses to AZD1222 COVID-19 vaccine. General study findings and limits: Repertoires were collected only later (after the peak T cell response had occurred).

The CDR3 contains 15 residues. The ends lost 5 bases at V and 2 bases at J; junction bases unmatched: 6. The germline V gene has CDR1 MNHNS and CDR2 SASEGT. The data were produced by immunoSEQ multiplex PCR, yet TCRdb's version contains in-frame clones alone and is incomplete. The sample shows 95,000 to 150,000 clones, just over 90% of them seen only once. As to this clone: Its target is unknown.

The V and J genes are TRBV6-1 and TRBJ2-3; 8 positions agree with TRBD1. The starting material was peripheral blood, obtained 28 days after the second AZD1222 dose. The origin of this receptor is an adult who received the AZD1222 COVID-19 vaccine. In nucleotides, the CDR3 is TGTGCCAGCAGTTCCCGGGACAGGCCCACAGATACGCAGTATTTT. As protein: CASSSRDRPTDTQYF.